The T cell receptor (beta chain) under discussion was sequenced for a study of response to subunit inactivated influenza vaccine. The J segment lost 2 bases and the V segment lost 8 bases, leaving 12 bases of the junction unmatched. CDR1 ENHRY and CDR2 SYGVKD come from the germline V gene. This CDR3 contains 17 residues. This clonotype was detected many times. MiXCR, applied by TCRdb to the RT-PCR reads, yields one record per CDR3 protein. This sample carries under 200,000 distinct CDR3 sequences, about 12% of them seen once, and the ten largest clones take approximately 30%. This sample also belongs to another study, concerning T cells expressing NK-cell markers. From that paper: The TCR beta cDNA came from 5'RACE template switching with UMIs. Where several donors were concerned, these clonotypes also led the CD3+CD56-NKG2C+ fraction.

The input for sequencing was CD8+ T cells sorted from PBMCs, taken roughly 12 days after vaccination. The chain joins TRBV10-3 to TRBJ1-3, with 10 nucleotides matching TRBD1. The source of this sequence is a man in his forties or fifties who received an inactivated influenza vaccine. The CDR3 sequence is CAIGGTGEGTPGNTIYF. The CDR3 DNA is TGTGCCATCGGTGGGACAGGGGAAGGAACGCCTGGAAACACCATATATTTT.